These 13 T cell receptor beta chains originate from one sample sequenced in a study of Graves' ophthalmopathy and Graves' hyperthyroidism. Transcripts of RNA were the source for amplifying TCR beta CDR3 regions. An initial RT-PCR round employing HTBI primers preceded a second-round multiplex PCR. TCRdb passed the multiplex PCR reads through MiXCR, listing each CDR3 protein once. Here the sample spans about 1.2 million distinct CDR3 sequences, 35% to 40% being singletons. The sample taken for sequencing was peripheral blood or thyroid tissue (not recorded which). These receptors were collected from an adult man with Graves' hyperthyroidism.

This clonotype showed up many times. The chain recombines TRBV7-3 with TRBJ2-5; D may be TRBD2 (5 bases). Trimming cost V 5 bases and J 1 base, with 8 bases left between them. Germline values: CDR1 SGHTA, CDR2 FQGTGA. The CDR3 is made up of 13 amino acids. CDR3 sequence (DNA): TGTGCCAGCAGCCCCGGGGTCCAAGAGACCCAGTACTTC. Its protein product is CASSPGVQETQYF.

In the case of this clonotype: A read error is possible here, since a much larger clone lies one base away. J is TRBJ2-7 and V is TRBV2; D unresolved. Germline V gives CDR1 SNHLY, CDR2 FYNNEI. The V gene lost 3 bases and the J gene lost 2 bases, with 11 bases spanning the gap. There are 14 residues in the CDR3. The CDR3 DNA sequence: TGTGCCAGCAGTGACGTTGGACCTACCTACGAGCAGTACTTC. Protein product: CASSDVGPTYEQYF.

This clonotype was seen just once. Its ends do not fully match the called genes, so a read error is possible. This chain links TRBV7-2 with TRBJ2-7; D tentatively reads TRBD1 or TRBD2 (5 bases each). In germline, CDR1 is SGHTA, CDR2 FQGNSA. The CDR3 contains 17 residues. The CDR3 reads CAGSPPFSGGNPYEQYF. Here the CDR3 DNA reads TGTGCCGGCAGTCCACCGTTTAGTGGGGGAAACCCCTACGAGCAGTACTTC. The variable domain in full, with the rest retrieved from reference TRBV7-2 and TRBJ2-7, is GAGVSQSPSNKVTEKGKDVELRCDPISGHTALYWYRQSLGQGLEFLIYFQGNSAPDKSGLPSDRFSAERTGGSVSTLTIQRTQQEDSAVYLCAGSPPFSGGNPYEQYFGPGTRLTVT.

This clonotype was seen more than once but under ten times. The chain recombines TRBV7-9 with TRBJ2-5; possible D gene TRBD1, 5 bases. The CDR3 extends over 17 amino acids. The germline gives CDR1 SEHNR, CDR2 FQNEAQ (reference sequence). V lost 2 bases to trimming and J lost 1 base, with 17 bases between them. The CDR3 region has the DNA TGTGCCAGCAGCTTATTTCGGACACAATCCATCCAAGAGACCCAGTACTTC. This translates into CASSLFRTQSIQETQYF.

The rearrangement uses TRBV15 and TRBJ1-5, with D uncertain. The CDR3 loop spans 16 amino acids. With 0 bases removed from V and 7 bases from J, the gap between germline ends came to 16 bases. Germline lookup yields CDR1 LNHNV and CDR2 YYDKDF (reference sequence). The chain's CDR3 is CATSRDLEGYEQPQHF. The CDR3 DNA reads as TGTGCCACCAGCAGAGATCTGGAGGGCTACGAGCAGCCCCAGCATTTT.

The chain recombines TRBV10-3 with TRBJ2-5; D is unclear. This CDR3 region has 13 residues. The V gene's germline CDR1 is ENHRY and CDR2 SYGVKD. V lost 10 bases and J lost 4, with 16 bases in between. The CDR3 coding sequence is TGTGCCAGCAGCCACCCAGCAGGAGAGACCCAGTACTTC. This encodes CASSHPAGETQYF.

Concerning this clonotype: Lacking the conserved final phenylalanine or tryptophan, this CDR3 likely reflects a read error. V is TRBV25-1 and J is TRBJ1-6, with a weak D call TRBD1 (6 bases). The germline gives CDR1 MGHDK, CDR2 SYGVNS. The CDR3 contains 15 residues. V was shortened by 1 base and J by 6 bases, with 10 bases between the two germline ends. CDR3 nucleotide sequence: TGTGCCAGCAGTGAATTGGGCAGGGGTAATTCACCCCTCCACCTT. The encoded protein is CASSELGRGNSPLHL.

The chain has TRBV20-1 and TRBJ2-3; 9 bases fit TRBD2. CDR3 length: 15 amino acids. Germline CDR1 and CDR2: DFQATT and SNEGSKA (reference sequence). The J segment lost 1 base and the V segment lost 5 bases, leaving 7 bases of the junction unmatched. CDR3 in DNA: TGCAGTGCTCAACATAGACTAGCGGGCACAGATACGCAGTATTTT. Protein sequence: CSAQHRLAGTDTQYF.

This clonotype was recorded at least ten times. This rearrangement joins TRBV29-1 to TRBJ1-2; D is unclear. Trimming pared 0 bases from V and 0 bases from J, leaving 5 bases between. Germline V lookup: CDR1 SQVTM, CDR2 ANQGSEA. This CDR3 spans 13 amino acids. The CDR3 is CSVEEWANYGYTF. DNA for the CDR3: TGCAGCGTTGAAGAATGGGCTAACTATGGCTACACCTTC.

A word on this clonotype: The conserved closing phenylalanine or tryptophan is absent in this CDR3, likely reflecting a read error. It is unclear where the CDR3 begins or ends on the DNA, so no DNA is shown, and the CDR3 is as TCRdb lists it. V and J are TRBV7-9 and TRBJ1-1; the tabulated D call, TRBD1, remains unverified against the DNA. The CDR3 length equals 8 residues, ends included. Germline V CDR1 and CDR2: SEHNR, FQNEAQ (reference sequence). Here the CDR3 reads CASSPLRG.

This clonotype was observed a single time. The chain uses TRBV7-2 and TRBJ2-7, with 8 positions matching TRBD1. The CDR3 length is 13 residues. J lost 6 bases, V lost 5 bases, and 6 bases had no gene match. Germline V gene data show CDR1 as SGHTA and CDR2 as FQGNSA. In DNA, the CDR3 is TGTGCCAGCAGCGCCAGGACAGGGAGCGAGCAGTACTTC. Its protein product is CASSARTGSEQYF.

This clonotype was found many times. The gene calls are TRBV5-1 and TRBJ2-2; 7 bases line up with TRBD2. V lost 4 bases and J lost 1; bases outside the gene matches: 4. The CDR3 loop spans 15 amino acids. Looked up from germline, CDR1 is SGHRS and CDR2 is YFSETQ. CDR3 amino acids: CASSTPSGNTGELFF. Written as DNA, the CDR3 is TGCGCCAGCAGCACCCCTAGCGGGAACACCGGGGAGCTGTTTTTT.

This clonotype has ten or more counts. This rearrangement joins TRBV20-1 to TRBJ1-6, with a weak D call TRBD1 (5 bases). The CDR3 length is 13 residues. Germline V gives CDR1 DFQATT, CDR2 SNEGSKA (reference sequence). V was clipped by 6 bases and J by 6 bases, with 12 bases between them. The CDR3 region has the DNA TGCAGTGCGGATCAGGACACTAATTCACCCCTCCACTTT. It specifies CSADQDTNSPLHF.